Presented here are 5 T cell receptor beta chains from one specimen sequenced in a study of identical twins. TCRdb processed the 5' RACE reads anew with MiXCR; each CDR3 protein has one entry. The sample carries 700,000 or so distinct CDR3 sequences, around 8.6% recorded once. The same sample was also studied in work on yellow fever vaccine responses in identical twins.

Specimen: PBMCs. The receptors stem from a young woman in good health.

V usage is TRBV4-1 and J usage is TRBJ2-2, with D possibly being TRBD1 (6 bases). Trimming left V 10 bases short and J 5 bases short, with 20 bases between. CDR1 and CDR2 (germline): MGHRA, YSYEKL. The CDR3 is 15 residues long. CDR3 in DNA: TGCGCCACCCGAAACCGGGACATCGGGACCGGGGAGCTGTTTTTT. Translation gives CATRNRDIGTGELFF.

This clonotype has a count of ten or more. The chain has TRBV20-1 and TRBJ2-7; D unresolved. The CDR3 extends over 15 amino acids. Trimming took 0 bases from V and 6 from J, leaving 18 bases between them. Per the germline V gene, CDR1 is DFQATT and CDR2 is SNEGSKA (reference sequence). CDR3 nucleotide sequence: TGCAGTGCTAGAGAGTATGATGACATCTCCCGCGAGCAGTACTTC. Translated, it gives CSAREYDDISREQYF.

This clonotype was picked up a small number of times. V and J are TRBV5-8 and TRBJ2-1; tentatively, D is TRBD1 (6 bases). This CDR3 spans 16 amino acids. Germline V gene data show CDR1 as SGHTS and CDR2 as YDEGEE. Trimming took off 1 base at V and 4 bases at J, with 15 bases between the two ends. Written as DNA, the CDR3 is TGTGCCAGCAGCTTGCGGCGGCAGGGGATGTACAATGAGCAGTTCTTC. Residues: CASSLRRQGMYNEQFF.

The chain combines TRBV19 with TRBJ2-2; D unresolved. The V gene's germline CDR1 is LNHDA and CDR2 SQIVND (reference sequence). The CDR3 runs to 14 residues. The V end lost 6 bases, the J end lost 0 bases, and 8 bases lay between the germline ends. The CDR3 is CASRQLPNTGELFF. In DNA form, the CDR3 reads TGTGCCAGTAGACAGTTACCGAACACCGGGGAGCTGTTTTTT. Combining the CDR3 with reference TRBV19 and TRBJ2-2 gives the whole variable domain DGGITQSPKYLFRKEGQNVTLSCEQNLNHDAMYWYRQDPGQGLRLIYYSQIVNDFQKGDIAEGYSVSREKKESFPLTVTSAQKNPTAFYLCASRQLPNTGELFFGEGSRLTVL.

This clonotype was seen more than once but under ten times. V gene TRBV20-1 combines with J gene TRBJ1-1, with TRBD1 matching over 7 bases. Germline trimming cut 5 bases from V and 8 bases from J; bases unmatched to any gene: 8. Per the germline V gene, CDR1 is DFQATT and CDR2 is SNEGSKA (reference sequence). The CDR3 runs to 12 residues. The CDR3 sequence is CSAYLGQREAFF. The DNA for the CDR3 is TGCAGTGCTTATTTGGGACAGAGAGAAGCTTTCTTT.